Given below is one T cell receptor beta chain in context. Its antigen remains unidentified. This CDR3 region has 14 residues. Looked up from germline, CDR1 is SNHLY and CDR2 is FYNNEI. The V and J ends lost 8 bases and 4 bases respectively, with 15 bases between them. This sample is part of a study of T cell repertoires in cytomegalovirus infection. Study results and caveats: HLA-C-restricted TCR beta clonotypes specific for CMV led the ex vivo response.

TCRdb reprocessed the reads via MiXCR and lists one record per CDR3 protein. This repertoire shows around 450,000 distinct CDR3 sequences, around 11% found once; its top ten account for about a tenth. Sequenced material: PBMCs. This clonotype was sampled from a human donor in good health (CMV status not recorded). Some clones in this sample may be carry-over from other donors' samples. The chain links TRBV2 to TRBJ2-1; D gene unclear. Here the CDR3 DNA reads TGTGCCAGCTCCCCGGATGTTTATTACAATGAGCAGTTCTTC. Translated, it gives CASSPDVYYNEQFF.